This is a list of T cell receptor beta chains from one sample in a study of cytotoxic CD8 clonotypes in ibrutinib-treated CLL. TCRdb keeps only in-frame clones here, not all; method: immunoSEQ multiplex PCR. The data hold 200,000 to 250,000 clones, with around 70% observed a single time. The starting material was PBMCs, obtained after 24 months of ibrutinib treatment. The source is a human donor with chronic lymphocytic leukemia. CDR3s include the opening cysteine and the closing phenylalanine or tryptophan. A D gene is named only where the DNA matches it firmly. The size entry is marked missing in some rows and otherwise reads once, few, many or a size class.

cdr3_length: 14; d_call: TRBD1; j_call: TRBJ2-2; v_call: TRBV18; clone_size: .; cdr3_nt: TGTGCCAGCTCACGGGACAGGCCACCTGGGGAGCTGTTTTTT; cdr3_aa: CASSRDRPPGELFF
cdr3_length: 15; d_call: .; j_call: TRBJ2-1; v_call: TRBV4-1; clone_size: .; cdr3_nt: TGCGCCAGCAGCCAAGCCAAGGACCCCTACAATGAGCAGTTCTTC; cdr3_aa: CASSQAKDPYNEQFF
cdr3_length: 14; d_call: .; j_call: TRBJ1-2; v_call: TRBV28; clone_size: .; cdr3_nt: TGTGCCAGCAGTACCCCAGGGCAGGGAAATGGCTACACCTTC; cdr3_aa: CASSTPGQGNGYTF
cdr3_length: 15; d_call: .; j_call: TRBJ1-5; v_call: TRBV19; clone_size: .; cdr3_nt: TGTGCCAGTAGTATATCGGGGGGTGGCAATCAGCCCCAGCATTTT; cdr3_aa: CASSISGGGNQPQHF
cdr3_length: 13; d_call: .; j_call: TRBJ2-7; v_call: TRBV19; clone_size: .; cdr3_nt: TGTGCCAGTAGTATGACAGTAGCCTACGAGCAGTACTTC; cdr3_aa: CASSMTVAYEQYF
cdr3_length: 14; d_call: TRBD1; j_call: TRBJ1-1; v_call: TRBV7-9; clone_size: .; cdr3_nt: TGTGCCAGCAGCCCTCAGGGGGCGGGGACTGAAGCTTTCTTT; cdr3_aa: CASSPQGAGTEAFF
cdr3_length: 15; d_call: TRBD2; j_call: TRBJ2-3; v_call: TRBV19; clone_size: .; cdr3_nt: TGTGCCAGTAGTATAGACGGGGGAGGGCAAGATACGCAGTATTTT; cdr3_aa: CASSIDGGGQDTQYF
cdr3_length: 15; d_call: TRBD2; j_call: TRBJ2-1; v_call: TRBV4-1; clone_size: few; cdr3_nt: TGCGCCAGCAGTACTAGCGTTGGGGAGTACAATGAGCAGTTCTTC; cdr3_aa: CASSTSVGEYNEQFF
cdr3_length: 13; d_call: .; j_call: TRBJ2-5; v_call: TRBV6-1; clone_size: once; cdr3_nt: TGTGCCAGCAGACGGGAGAGGCAAGAGACCCAGTACTTC; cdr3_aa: CASRRERQETQYF
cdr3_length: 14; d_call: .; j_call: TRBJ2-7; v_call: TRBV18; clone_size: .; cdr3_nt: TGTGCCAGCTCCCCGGAGCGGCTTCGCTACGAGCAGTACTTC; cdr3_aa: CASSPERLRYEQYF
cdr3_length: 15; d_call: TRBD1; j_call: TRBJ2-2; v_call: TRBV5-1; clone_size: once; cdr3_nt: TGCGCCAGCAGCTACAGGGGGCCGGGCACCGGGGAGCTGTTTTTT; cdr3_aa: CASSYRGPGTGELFF
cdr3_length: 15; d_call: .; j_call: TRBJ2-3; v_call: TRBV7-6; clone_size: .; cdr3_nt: TGTGCCAGCAGCTTAGCCGGACACCGCACAGATACGCAGTATTTT; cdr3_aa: CASSLAGHRTDTQYF
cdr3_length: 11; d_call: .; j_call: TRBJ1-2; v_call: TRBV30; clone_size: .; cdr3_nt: TGTGCCTGGAGAGTTATCTATGGCTACACCTTC; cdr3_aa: CAWRVIYGYTF
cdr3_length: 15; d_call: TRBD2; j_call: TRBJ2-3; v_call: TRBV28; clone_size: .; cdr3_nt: TGTGCCAGCAGTTTGGCGGGACTAGTTACAGATACGCAGTATTTT; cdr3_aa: CASSLAGLVTDTQYF
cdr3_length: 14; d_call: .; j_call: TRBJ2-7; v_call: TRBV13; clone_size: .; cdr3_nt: TGTGCCTCCTCATCCAGGGGATCGTCTCGTGTGGAGTACTTC; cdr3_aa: CASSSRGSSRVEYF
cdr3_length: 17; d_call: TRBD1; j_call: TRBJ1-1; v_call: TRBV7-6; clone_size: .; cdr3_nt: TGTGCCAGCAGCCGAGGACAGGGGAGATTATTGTACACTGAAGCTTTCTTT; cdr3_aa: CASSRGQGRLLYTEAFF
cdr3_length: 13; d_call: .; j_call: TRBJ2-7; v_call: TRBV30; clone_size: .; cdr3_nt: TGTGCCTGGGGTATCGGGAACGGCGACGAGCAGTACTTC; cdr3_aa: CAWGIGNGDEQYF
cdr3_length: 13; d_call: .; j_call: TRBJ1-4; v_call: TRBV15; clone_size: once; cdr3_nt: TGTGCCACCAGCAGGGCAACTAATGAAAAACTGTTTTTT; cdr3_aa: CATSRATNEKLFF
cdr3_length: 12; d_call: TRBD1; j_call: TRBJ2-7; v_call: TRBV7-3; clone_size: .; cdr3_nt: TGTGCCAGCAGCGGGGACAGCTACGAGCAGTACTTC; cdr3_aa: CASSGDSYEQYF
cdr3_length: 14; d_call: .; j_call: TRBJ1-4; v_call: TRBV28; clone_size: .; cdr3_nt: TGTGCCAGCAGTGAAAGAACAACTAATGAAAAACTGTTTTTT; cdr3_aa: CASSERTTNEKLFF
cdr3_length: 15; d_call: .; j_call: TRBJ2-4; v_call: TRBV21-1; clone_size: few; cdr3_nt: TGTGCCAGCAGCAAGCTCAGCGGTCCCAAAAACATTCAGTACTTC; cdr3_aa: CASSKLSGPKNIQYF
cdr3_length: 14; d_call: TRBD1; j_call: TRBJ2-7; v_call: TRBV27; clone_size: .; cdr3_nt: TGTGCCAGCAGTTTAGGACAGGGCTCCTACGAGCAGTACTTC; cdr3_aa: CASSLGQGSYEQYF
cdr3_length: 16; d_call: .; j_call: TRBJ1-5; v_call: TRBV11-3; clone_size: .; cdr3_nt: TGTGCCAGCAGCGGCCGGGGGGGAAGCAGCAATCAGCCCCAGCATTTT; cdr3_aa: CASSGRGGSSNQPQHF
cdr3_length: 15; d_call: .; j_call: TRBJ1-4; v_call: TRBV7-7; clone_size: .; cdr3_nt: TGTGCTAGCAGCCACACATCTGGAAATGATGAAAAACTGTTTTTT; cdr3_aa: CASSHTSGNDEKLFF
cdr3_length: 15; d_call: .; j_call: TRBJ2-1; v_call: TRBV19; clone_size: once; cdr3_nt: TGTGCCAGTAGCCCGCTAGAACGCGTAGAGGGGAAGCAGTTCTTC; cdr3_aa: CASSPLERVEGKQFF
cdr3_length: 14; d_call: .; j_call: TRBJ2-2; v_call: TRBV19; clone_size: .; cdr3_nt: TGTGCCAGTAGTTACAGGGCCAACACCGGGGAGCTGTTTTTT; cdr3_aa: CASSYRANTGELFF
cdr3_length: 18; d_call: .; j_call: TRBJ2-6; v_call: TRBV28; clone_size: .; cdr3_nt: TGTGCCAGCAGTCCTATAACAGGGTACCTCTCTGGGGCCAACGTCCTGACTTTC; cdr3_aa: CASSPITGYLSGANVLTF
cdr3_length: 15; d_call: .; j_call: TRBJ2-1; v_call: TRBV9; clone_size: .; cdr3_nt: TGTGCCAGCAGCGTAGCTACAATTCAACAGGATGAGCAGTTCTTC; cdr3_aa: CASSVATIQQDEQFF
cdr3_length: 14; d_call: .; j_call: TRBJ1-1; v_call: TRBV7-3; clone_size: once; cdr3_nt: TGTGCCAGCAGCCGTTTGGGCAGGAACACTGAAGCTTTCTTT; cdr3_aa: CASSRLGRNTEAFF
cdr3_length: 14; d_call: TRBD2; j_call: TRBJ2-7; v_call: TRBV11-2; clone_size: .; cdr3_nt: TGTGCCAGCAGACTAGCGGGAGCTTTGTACGAGCAGTACTTC; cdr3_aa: CASRLAGALYEQYF
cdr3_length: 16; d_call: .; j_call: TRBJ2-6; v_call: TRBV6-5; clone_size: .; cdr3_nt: TGTGCCAGCAGTTACGACGGATACTCTGGGGCCAACGTCCTGACTTTC; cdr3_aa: CASSYDGYSGANVLTF
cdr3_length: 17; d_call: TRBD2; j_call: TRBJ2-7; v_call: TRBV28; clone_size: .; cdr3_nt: TGTGCCAGCAGTTTATCTTTTGCGGGAGAAGGAACCTACGAGCAGTACTTC; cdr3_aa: CASSLSFAGEGTYEQYF
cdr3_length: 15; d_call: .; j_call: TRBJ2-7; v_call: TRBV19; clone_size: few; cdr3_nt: TGTGCCAGTAGTCTTAAGGAGGGTCTTGCCTACGAGCAGTACTTC; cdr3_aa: CASSLKEGLAYEQYF
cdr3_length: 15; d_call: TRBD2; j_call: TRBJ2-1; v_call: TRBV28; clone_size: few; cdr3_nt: TGTGCCAGCGATCTTAGCGGGAGACCCTACAATGAGCAGTTCTTC; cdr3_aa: CASDLSGRPYNEQFF
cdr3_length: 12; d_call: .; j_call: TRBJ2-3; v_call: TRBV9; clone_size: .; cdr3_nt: TGTGCCAGCAGCGTCAGGACAGATACGCAGTATTTT; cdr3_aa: CASSVRTDTQYF
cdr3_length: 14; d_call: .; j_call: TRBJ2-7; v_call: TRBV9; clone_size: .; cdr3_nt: TGTGCCAGCAGCGTAGCTGGGGGAACGGGCGAGCAGTACTTC; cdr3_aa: CASSVAGGTGEQYF
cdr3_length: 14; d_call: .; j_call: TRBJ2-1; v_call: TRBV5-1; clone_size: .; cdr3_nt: TGCGCCAGCAGCTTGGTTTTCAGCAACAATGAGCAGTTCTTC; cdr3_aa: CASSLVFSNNEQFF
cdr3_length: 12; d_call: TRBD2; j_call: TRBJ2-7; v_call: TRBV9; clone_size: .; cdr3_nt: TGTGCCAGCAGCCCCACTAGCGACGAGCAGTACTTC; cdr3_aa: CASSPTSDEQYF
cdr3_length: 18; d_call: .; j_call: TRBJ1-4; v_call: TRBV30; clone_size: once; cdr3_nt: TGTGCCTGGAGTATTGATCCCTTACAGGGAAGGAGGCGCGAAAAACTGTTTTTT; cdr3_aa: CAWSIDPLQGRRREKLFF
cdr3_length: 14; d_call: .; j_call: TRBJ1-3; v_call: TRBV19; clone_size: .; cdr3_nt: TGTGCCAGTAGCGAGGGGAGCTCTGGAAACACCATATATTTT; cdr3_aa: CASSEGSSGNTIYF
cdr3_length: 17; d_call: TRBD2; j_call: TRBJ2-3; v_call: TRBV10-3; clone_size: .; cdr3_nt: TGTGCCATCAGTGAGGGGTGGCCTAGCGGGGGCACAGATACGCAGTATTTT; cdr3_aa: CAISEGWPSGGTDTQYF
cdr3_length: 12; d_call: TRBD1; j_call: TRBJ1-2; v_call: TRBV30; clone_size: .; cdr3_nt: TGTGCCTGGTCGACAGGGGGCGAAGGCTACACCTTC; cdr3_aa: CAWSTGGEGYTF
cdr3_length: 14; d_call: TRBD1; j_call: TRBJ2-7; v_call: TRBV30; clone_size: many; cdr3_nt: TGTGCCTGGAGTCCCCACAGGGGATGGAACGAGCAGTACTTC; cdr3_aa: CAWSPHRGWNEQYF
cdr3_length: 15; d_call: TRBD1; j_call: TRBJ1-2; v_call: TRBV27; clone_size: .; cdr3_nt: TGTGCCAGCAGTTTATCGCCAAGGGGGCTGGATGGCTACACCTTC; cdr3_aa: CASSLSPRGLDGYTF
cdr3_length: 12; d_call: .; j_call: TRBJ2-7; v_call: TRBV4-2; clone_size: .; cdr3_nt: TGTGCCAGCAGCCAAGATTCTCCCGAGCAGTACTTC; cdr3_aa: CASSQDSPEQYF
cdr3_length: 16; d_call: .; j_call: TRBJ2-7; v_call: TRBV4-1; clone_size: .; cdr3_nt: TGCGCCAGCAGCCAAGATACGAGACAGGACGGCTACGAGCAGTACTTC; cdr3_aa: CASSQDTRQDGYEQYF
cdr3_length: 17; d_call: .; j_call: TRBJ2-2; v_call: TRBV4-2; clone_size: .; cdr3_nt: TGTGCCAGCAGCCAAGTAATAGCGGCACCGAACACCGGGGAGCTGTTTTTT; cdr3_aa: CASSQVIAAPNTGELFF
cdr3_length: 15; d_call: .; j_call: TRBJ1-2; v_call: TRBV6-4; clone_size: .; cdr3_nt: TGTGCCAGCAGTCCCAGTTGGGAGAGCGGCTATGGCTACACCTTC; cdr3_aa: CASSPSWESGYGYTF
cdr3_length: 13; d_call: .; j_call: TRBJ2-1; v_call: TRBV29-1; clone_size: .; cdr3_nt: TGCAGCGTAGACAGGGTGGGGGGAGATGAGCAGTTCTTC; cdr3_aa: CSVDRVGGDEQFF
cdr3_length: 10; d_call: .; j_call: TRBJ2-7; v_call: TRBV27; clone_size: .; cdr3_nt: TGTGCCAGCAGTTTTCTGAAGCAGTACTTC; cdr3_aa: CASSFLKQYF
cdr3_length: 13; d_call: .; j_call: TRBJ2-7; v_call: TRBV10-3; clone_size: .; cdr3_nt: TGTGCCATCAGCCCTGACCCAGAGCACGAGCAGTACTTC; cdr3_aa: CAISPDPEHEQYF
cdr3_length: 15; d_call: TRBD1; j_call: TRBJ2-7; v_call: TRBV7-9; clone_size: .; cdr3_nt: TGTGCCAGCAGCTCCCGACAGGGGGCTTTCTACGAGCAGTACTTC; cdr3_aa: CASSSRQGAFYEQYF
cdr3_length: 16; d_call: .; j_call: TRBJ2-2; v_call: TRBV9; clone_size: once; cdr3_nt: TGTGCCAGCAGCGTAGACTTACGACGGAGCACCGGGGAGCTGTTTTTT; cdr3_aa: CASSVDLRRSTGELFF
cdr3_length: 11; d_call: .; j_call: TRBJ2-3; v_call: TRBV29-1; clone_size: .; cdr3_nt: TGCAGCGTTGGCTTTACAGATACGCAGTATTTT; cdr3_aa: CSVGFTDTQYF
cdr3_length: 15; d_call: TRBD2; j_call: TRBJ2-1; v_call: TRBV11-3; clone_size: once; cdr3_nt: TGTGCCAGCAGCTTGCTAGCGGGAGGGCCTGGTGAGCAGTTCTTC; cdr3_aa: CASSLLAGGPGEQFF
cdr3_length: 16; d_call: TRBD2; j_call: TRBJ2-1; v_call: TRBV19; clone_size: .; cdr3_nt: TGTGCCAGTATGAGGGGTTTGGGACTAGCGGGAGACGAGCAGTTCTTC; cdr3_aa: CASMRGLGLAGDEQFF